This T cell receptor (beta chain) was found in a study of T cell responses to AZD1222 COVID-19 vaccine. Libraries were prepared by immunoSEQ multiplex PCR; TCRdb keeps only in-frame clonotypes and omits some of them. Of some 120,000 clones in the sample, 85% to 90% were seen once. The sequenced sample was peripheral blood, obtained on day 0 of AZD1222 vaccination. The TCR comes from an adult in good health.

CDR3 sequence (DNA): TGTGCCAGCAGCTTATCTGGGGGAGCTGGAAACACCATATATTTT. Residues: CASSLSGGAGNTIYF. The chain uses TRBV7-9 and TRBJ1-3; TRBD1 is a possible D gene (5 bases). From germline, CDR1 is SEHNR and CDR2 FQNEAQ (reference sequence). V was shortened by 2 bases and J by 2 bases, with 10 bases between the two germline ends. The CDR3 consists of 15 residues.